The 30 T cell receptor beta chains below were found in one sample sequenced in a study of blood T cell repertoires in COVID-19. The assay was immunoSEQ multiplex PCR, and TCRdb's table has in-frame clones only and misses some. The sample has under 350,000 clones, over 75% seen once; the top ten hold more than 6%. Specimen: peripheral blood. These receptors came from a woman aged 25 to 45 with COVID-19, enrolled during active disease.

CDR3 in amino acids: CASSLGLGTSGPSTDTQYF. For the CDR3, the DNA is TGTGCCAGCAGCTTAGGGCTCGGGACTAGCGGGCCAAGCACAGATACGCAGTATTTT. The chain is built from TRBV11-2 and TRBJ2-3; 12 bases line up with TRBD2. With 1 base clipped from V and 0 bases from J, the junction kept 8 bases outside the gene matches. CDR1 and CDR2 (germline): SGHAT, FQNNGV. The CDR3 has 19 amino acids.

This clone was found many times. This sequence joins TRBV30 and TRBJ2-1, with D unresolved. The CDR3 spans 12 residues. The germline CDR1 and CDR2 sequences are GTSNPN and SVGIG (reference sequence). Trimming shortened V by 5 bases and J by 1 base, and 6 bases separated the two germline ends. The CDR3 sequence is CAWAKSYNEQFF. CDR3 DNA sequence: TGTGCCTGGGCCAAATCCTACAATGAGCAGTTCTTC.

The genes are TRBV6-5 and TRBJ1-2, with 10 positions matching TRBD1. Germline V lookup: CDR1 MNHEY, CDR2 SVGAGI. The CDR3 extends over 14 amino acids. The junction had 11 bases not matched to a gene; V was cut back by 8 bases and J by 8 bases. The DNA of the CDR3 is TGTGCCAGCGCCCCGACAGGGGGCTTTACGGGCTACACCTTC. Its protein product is CASAPTGGFTGYTF.

The genes are TRBV3-1 (or the pseudogene TRBV3-2) and TRBJ2-2; 7 nucleotides line up with TRBD1. Trimming cost V 3 bases and J 0 bases; bases outside gene matches: 1. The CDR3 sequence is 15 residues long. The germline CDR1 and CDR2 sequences are LGHDT and YNNKEL (reference sequence). The CDR3, as DNA: TGTGCCAGCAGCCACGGGACAGCGAACACCGGGGAGCTGTTTTTT. It yields the protein CASSHGTANTGELFF.

The CDR3 DNA reads TGTGCCAGCAGAACTCTAGCGGGAGTCCACAATGAGCAGTTCTTC. Translating it yields CASRTLAGVHNEQFF. This chain joins TRBV6-5 and TRBJ2-1; 10 bases fit TRBD2. This CDR3 contains 15 residues. The junction had 7 bases not matched to a gene; V was cut back by 6 bases and J by 5 bases. Germline V gene data show CDR1 as MNHEY and CDR2 as SVGAGI.

The CDR3 spells CASTPDRGRNSPLHF. The CDR3 coding sequence is TGTGCCAGCACCCCCGACAGGGGACGAAATTCACCCCTCCACTTT. This chain joins TRBV28 and TRBJ1-6; 8 bases match TRBD1. Looked up from germline, CDR1 is MDHEN and CDR2 is SYDVKM. The CDR3 loop spans 15 amino acids. V lost 7 bases, J lost 7 bases, and 9 bases stayed unmatched.

The chain recombines TRBV19 with TRBJ2-1; D is perhaps TRBD2 (6 bases). The CDR3 totals 18 residues. Germline V gives CDR1 LNHDA, CDR2 SQIVND (reference sequence). Trimming took off 2 bases at V and 4 bases at J, with 21 bases between the two ends. The CDR3 sequence is CASSIFGGIAARYNEQFF. CDR3 coding DNA: TGTGCCAGTAGTATATTTGGAGGGATAGCGGCTAGGTACAATGAGCAGTTCTTC.

This clone came up once. V gene TRBV6-5 combines with J gene TRBJ2-3, with D perhaps matching TRBD2 (6 bases). Germline V lookup: CDR1 MNHEY, CDR2 SVGAGI. The V end lost 6 bases, the J end lost 0 bases, and 13 bases lay between the germline ends. The CDR3 consists of 15 residues. CDR3 residues: CASSVLAFSTDTQYF. The CDR3 nucleotides read TGTGCCAGCAGCGTTCTAGCGTTCAGCACAGATACGCAGTATTTT.

This clone was counted a few times. The CDR3 reads CASRVQDNEKLFF. CDR3 DNA sequence: TGTGCCAGTAGGGTACAGGATAATGAAAAACTGTTTTTT. The V call is TRBV19, the J call TRBJ1-4; the D gene is possibly TRBD1 (5 bases). V was pared by 6 bases and J by 4 bases, with 9 bases between. This CDR3 is built from 13 residues. Germline V gene data show CDR1 as LNHDA and CDR2 as SQIVND (reference sequence).

The rearrangement uses TRBV15 and TRBJ1-4; D is perhaps TRBD1 (6 bases). This CDR3 contains 15 residues. V dropped 4 bases and J dropped 8 bases, with 17 bases sitting between them. Germline CDR1 reads LNHNV; CDR2 reads YYDKDF (reference sequence). The CDR3 DNA reads TGTGCCACCAGCACCACAGGGTCCCGAGGGGAAAAACTGTTTTTT. Protein sequence: CATSTTGSRGEKLFF.

The genes are TRBV9 and TRBJ2-2, with 11 nucleotides matching TRBD2. CDR3 length equals 14 residues. In germline, CDR1 is SGDLS, CDR2 YYNGEE. The V gene end was trimmed by 3 bases and the J gene end by 9 bases; junction bases not matched to a gene: 4. CDR3 bases: TGTGCCAGCAGCGAGACTAGCGGGAACCGGGAGCTGTTTTTT. Translated: CASSETSGNRELFF.

The gene calls are TRBV6-2 or TRBV6-3 and TRBJ2-1; maybe TRBD2 (5 bases). Per germline, CDR1 MNHEY and CDR2 SVGEGT. Trimming took off 5 bases at V and 4 bases at J, with 9 bases between the two ends. The CDR3 is made up of 13 amino acids. CDR3 in amino acids: CASSQRSYNEQFF. The CDR3 region has the DNA TGTGCCAGCAGTCAGCGGAGTTACAATGAGCAGTTCTTC.

This CDR3 is CASSFSTGNNSPLHF. The DNA for the CDR3 is TGTGCCAGCTCATTTTCAACAGGGAATAATTCACCCCTCCACTTT. The J gene is TRBJ1-6, the V gene TRBV18, with D possibly matching TRBD1 (6 bases). CDR1 is KGHSH and CDR2 is LQKENI in the germline V gene. The CDR3 sequence is 15 residues long. V gave up 5 bases and J gave up 5 bases, with 13 bases separating them.

Only a few counts were recorded for this clone. This rearrangement joins TRBV12-3 or TRBV12-4 to TRBJ2-7, with D maybe TRBD1 (6 bases). Trimming stripped 7 bases from V and 6 bases from J, with 13 bases between. The CDR3 runs 12 residues. The DNA of the CDR3 is TGTGCCAGCAAACAACCAGGGGTCGAGCAGTACTTC. It is translated as CASKQPGVEQYF.

This chain links TRBV15 with TRBJ2-5, with D possibly being TRBD2 (5 bases). CDR1 is LNHNV and CDR2 is YYDKDF in the germline V gene (reference sequence). The CDR3 is made up of 16 amino acids. Trimming took off 3 bases at V and 4 bases at J, with 18 bases between the two ends. The CDR3 protein is CATSRMDGVRGETQYF. In DNA, the CDR3 is TGTGCCACCAGCAGGATGGACGGGGTGCGTGGAGAGACCCAGTACTTC.

The chain employs TRBV19 and TRBJ2-3, with 9 bases matching TRBD2. Germline V gene sequence: CDR1 LNHDA, CDR2 SQIVND (reference sequence). This CDR3 is built from 16 residues. Trimming took 3 bases from V and 4 from J; bases not matched to a gene: 8. This CDR3 reads CASSIGAGGPADTQYF. CDR3 bases: TGTGCCAGTAGTATCGGGGCGGGAGGGCCCGCAGATACGCAGTATTTT.

The gene calls are TRBV27 and TRBJ2-7, with D perhaps TRBD1 (6 bases). The CDR3 length is 15 residues. Trimming cost V 6 bases and J 2 bases, with 17 bases left between them. Germline-derived CDR1 and CDR2 are MNHEY and SMNVEV (reference sequence). CDR3 nucleotides: TGTGCCAGCAGACGAAACCGGGACACCACCTACGAGCAGTACTTC. It specifies CASRRNRDTTYEQYF.

The rearrangement joins TRBV6-5 to TRBJ1-1; TRBD1 aligns across 12 bases. V lost 7 bases and J lost 10; bases outside the gene matches: 10. The CDR3 consists of 14 residues. Germline V gene data show CDR1 as MNHEY and CDR2 as SVGAGI. The CDR3 loop is CASTGQGAIRGAFF. The CDR3 region has the DNA TGTGCCAGCACGGGACAGGGGGCTATTCGCGGAGCTTTCTTT.

This clone was seen more than once but under ten times. V is TRBV6-5 and J is TRBJ2-7; 7 positions match TRBD1. V shed 5 bases and J 6 bases; nucleotides not matched to a gene: 4. This CDR3 region has 12 residues. The germline gives CDR1 MNHEY, CDR2 SVGAGI. CDR3 in amino acids: CASSHRGTEQYF. CDR3 nucleotides: TGTGCCAGCAGTCACAGGGGCACCGAGCAGTACTTC.

The chain links TRBV5-4 to TRBJ2-7, with TRBD2 matching 9 bases. The CDR3 is 14 residues long. V trimming: 4 bases; J trimming: 7 bases; junction bases outside the gene matches: 9. Germline CDR1 reads SGHNT; CDR2 reads YYREEE (reference sequence). CDR3 loop: CASSPKAGGREQYF. CDR3 bases: TGTGCCAGCAGCCCGAAAGCGGGAGGTAGAGAGCAGTACTTC.

J is TRBJ2-6 and V is TRBV4-1; D is perhaps TRBD2 (6 bases). This CDR3 is 18 amino acids long. The germline gives CDR1 MGHRA, CDR2 YSYEKL. Trimming shortened V by 2 bases and J by 0 bases, and 14 bases separated the two germline ends. In nucleotides, the CDR3 is TGCGCCAGCAGCCAATCTGTTAGCGGCTTCTCTGGGGCCAACGTCCTGACTTTC. It yields the protein CASSQSVSGFSGANVLTF.

CDR3 sequence: CASSLVVGTGGPIHEQFF. For the CDR3, the DNA is TGTGCCAGCAGCTTAGTAGTCGGGACGGGAGGGCCAATCCATGAGCAGTTCTTC. This chain links TRBV11-3 with TRBJ2-1, with 8 bases that match TRBD2. The length of the CDR3 is 18 residues. Germline loops: CDR1 SGHNT, CDR2 YENEEA. The junction had 16 bases not matched to a gene; V was cut back by 1 base and J by 8 bases.

The V call is TRBV3-1 (or the pseudogene TRBV3-2), the J call TRBJ2-7, with 7 bases fitting TRBD1. Germline V lookup: CDR1 LGHDT, CDR2 YNNKEL (reference sequence). V lost 1 base, J lost 6 bases, and 6 bases stayed unmatched. CDR3 length: 14 amino acids. The CDR3 spells CASSQGQGVSEQYF. The DNA for the CDR3 is TGTGCCAGCAGCCAAGGACAGGGAGTTAGCGAGCAGTACTTC.

This clone was recorded at least ten times. This chain connects TRBV9 to TRBJ1-6, with D unresolved. The CDR3 totals 14 residues. Trimming left V 0 bases short and J 9 bases short, with 10 bases between. Germline V gene sequence: CDR1 SGDLS, CDR2 YYNGEE. CDR3: CASSVGPESSPLHF. The CDR3 DNA follows: TGTGCCAGCAGCGTAGGCCCAGAATCTTCACCCCTCCACTTT. Full variable domain (missing parts from reference TRBV9 and TRBJ1-6): DSGVTQTPKHLITATGQRVTLRCSPRSGDLSVYWYQQSLDQGLQFLIQYYNGEERAKGNILERFSAQQFPDLHSELNLSSLELGDSALYFCASSVGPESSPLHFGNGTRLTVT.

The J gene is TRBJ2-1, the V gene TRBV10-1, with D possibly being TRBD2 (5 bases). In germline, CDR1 is WNHNN, CDR2 SYGVQD (reference sequence). V lost 10 bases to trimming and J lost 10 bases, with 20 bases between them. The CDR3 is made up of 13 amino acids. The DNA for the CDR3 is TGCGCCACTTCCTACGGGATTGCCGGGGAGCAGTTCTTC. Translating gives CATSYGIAGEQFF.

The V and J genes are TRBV4-2 and TRBJ1-1, with D uncertain. Trimming pared 1 base from V and 5 bases from J, leaving 14 bases between. This CDR3 has 15 residues. CDR1 and CDR2 from the germline V gene are LGHNA and YNFKEQ. CDR3 sequence reads: CASSQGVEGGTEAFF. The CDR3 nucleotides read TGTGCCAGCAGCCAAGGGGTTGAAGGAGGGACTGAAGCTTTCTTT.

The chain recombines TRBV5-4 with TRBJ1-6; 9 positions match TRBD1. V gave up 7 bases and J gave up 5 bases; unmatched junction bases: 4. The CDR3 length is 14 residues. Looked up from germline, CDR1 is SGHNT and CDR2 is YYREEE (reference sequence). CDR3 nucleotides: TGTGCCAGCGCCCGGACAGGGGATAATTCACCCCTCCACTTT. Its translation is CASARTGDNSPLHF.

This sequence joins TRBV19 and TRBJ2-1; 13 bases match TRBD2. The junction had 8 bases not matched to a gene; V was cut back by 3 bases and J by 6 bases. Germline CDR1 is LNHDA and CDR2 is SQIVND (reference sequence). The CDR3 extends over 17 amino acids. The CDR3 DNA follows: TGTGCCAGTAGTATGAGTACGGGACTAGCGGGGCGCAATGAGCAGTTCTTC. The encoded protein is CASSMSTGLAGRNEQFF.

The rearrangement uses TRBV5-5 and TRBJ2-6; 7 positions agree with TRBD1. J lost 2 bases, V lost 1 base, and 12 bases had no gene match. The CDR3 is made up of 19 amino acids. Germline V gene sequence: CDR1 SGHKS, CDR2 YYEKEE (reference sequence). This CDR3 reads CASSLLLRQGFTGANVLTF. As DNA, the CDR3 is TGTGCCAGCAGCTTGCTCCTCCGACAGGGTTTTACTGGGGCCAACGTCCTGACTTTC.

The chain is built from TRBV12-3 or TRBV12-4 and TRBJ2-4; 7 bases map to TRBD1. V shed 7 bases and J 14 bases; nucleotides not matched to a gene: 8. The CDR3 extends over 11 amino acids. The CDR3 reads CASTHGGQKYF. CDR3 in DNA: TGTGCCAGCACCCATGGGGGACAGAAGTACTTC.